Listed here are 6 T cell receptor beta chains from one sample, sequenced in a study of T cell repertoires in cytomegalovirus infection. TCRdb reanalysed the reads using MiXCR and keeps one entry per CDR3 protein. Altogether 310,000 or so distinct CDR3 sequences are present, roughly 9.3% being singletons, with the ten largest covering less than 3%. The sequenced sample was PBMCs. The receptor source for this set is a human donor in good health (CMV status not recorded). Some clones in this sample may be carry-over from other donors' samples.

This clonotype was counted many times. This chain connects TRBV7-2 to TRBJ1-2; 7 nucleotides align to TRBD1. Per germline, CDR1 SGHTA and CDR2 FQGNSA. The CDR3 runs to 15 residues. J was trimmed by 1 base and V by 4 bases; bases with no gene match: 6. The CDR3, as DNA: TGTGCCAGCAGCTCCCACAGGGGACTTAACTATGGCTACACCTTC. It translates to CASSSHRGLNYGYTF.

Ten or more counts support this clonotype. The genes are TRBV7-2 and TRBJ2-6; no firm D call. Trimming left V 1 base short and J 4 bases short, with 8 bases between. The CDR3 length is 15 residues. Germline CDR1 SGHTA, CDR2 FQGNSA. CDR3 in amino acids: CASSLGGTGANVLTF. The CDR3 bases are TGTGCCAGCAGCTTAGGTGGTACGGGGGCCAACGTCCTGACTTTC.

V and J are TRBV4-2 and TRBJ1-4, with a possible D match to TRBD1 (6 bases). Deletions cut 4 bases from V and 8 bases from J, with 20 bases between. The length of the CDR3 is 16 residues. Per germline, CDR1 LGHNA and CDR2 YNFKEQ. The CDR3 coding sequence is TGTGCCAGCAGCCGCGCGGTGGGGGGGCAGGACGAAAAACTGTTTTTT. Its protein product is CASSRAVGGQDEKLFF.

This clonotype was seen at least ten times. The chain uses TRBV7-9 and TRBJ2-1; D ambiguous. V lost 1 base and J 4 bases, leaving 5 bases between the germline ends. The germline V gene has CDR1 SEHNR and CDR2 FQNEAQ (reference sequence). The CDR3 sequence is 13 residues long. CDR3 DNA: TGTGCCAGCAGCTTAGAAGCGTACAATGAGCAGTTCTTC. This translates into CASSLEAYNEQFF.

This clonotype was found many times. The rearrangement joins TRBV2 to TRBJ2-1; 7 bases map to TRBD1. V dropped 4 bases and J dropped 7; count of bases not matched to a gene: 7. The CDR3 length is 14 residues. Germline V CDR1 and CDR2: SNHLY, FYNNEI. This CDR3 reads CASSGQGFRNEQFF. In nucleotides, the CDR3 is TGTGCCAGCAGTGGACAGGGATTTCGGAATGAGCAGTTCTTC.

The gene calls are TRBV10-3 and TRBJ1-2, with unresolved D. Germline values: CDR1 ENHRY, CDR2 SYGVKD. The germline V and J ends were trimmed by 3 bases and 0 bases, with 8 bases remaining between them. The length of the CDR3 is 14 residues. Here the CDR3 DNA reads TGTGCCATCAGTGAAGGTGGATCTAACTATGGCTACACCTTC. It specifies CAISEGGSNYGYTF.